Listed below are T cell receptor beta chains from one sample, sequenced in a study of beta chain features in type 1 diabetes. The protocol was immunoSEQ multiplex PCR, while the TCRdb copy is restricted to in-frame clones and leaves out a portion. The repertoire holds 250,000 or so clones, with 68% as singletons. Material for sequencing was naive CD4+ T cells from blood. The receptor source for this set is a man aged 25-40 years in good health. The CDR3 runs from the conserved cysteine through the conserved F or W. D genes are given only for firm matches. Clone sizes are given selectively: once, few, many, or a class where the clone is expanded.

j_call,v_call,d_call,cdr3_length,clone_size,cdr3_aa,cdr3_nt
TRBJ1-5,TRBV29-1,-,12,-,CSVAEGNQPQHF,TGCAGCGTTGCAGAGGGCAATCAGCCCCAGCATTTT
TRBJ1-1,TRBV4-3,-,13,-,CASSQDSDTEAFF,TGCGCCAGCAGCCAAGATAGCGACACTGAAGCTTTCTTT
TRBJ2-4,TRBV30,-,12,-,CAWGRDGPFQYF,TGTGCCTGGGGGCGGGACGGACCCTTTCAGTACTTC
TRBJ2-1,TRBV11-2,-,13,-,CASSLGHYNEQFF,TGTGCCAGCAGCCTGGGACACTACAATGAGCAGTTCTTC
TRBJ2-7,TRBV5-1,-,13,-,CASSDGHKYEQYF,TGCGCCAGCAGCGACGGACACAAGTACGAGCAGTACTTC
TRBJ2-1,TRBV29-1,TRBD1,12,few,CSVGRGQNEQFF,TGCAGCGTTGGAAGGGGGCAAAATGAGCAGTTCTTC
TRBJ2-7,TRBV7-9,-,11,-,CASSLFGEQYF,TGTGCCAGCAGCTTATTCGGCGAGCAGTACTTC
TRBJ2-1,TRBV19,-,16,-,CASSISAASSYNEQFF,TGTGCCAGTAGTATCTCAGCAGCGAGCTCCTACAATGAGCAGTTCTTC
TRBJ2-7,TRBV29-1,-,15,-,CSVEDLGRPPYEQYF,TGCAGCGTTGAAGATCTAGGCAGGCCCCCATACGAGCAGTACTTC
TRBJ2-5,TRBV5-1,-,14,few,CASSPDVEQETQYF,TGCGCCAGCAGCCCAGACGTGGAGCAAGAGACCCAGTACTTC
TRBJ2-4,TRBV9,-,14,-,CASSVEQGGYIQYF,TGTGCCAGCAGCGTAGAACAAGGAGGGTACATTCAGTACTTC
TRBJ2-3,TRBV4-1,-,12,-,CASSQPVDTQYF,TGCGCCAGCAGCCAGCCCGTCGATACGCAGTATTTT
TRBJ2-1,TRBV28,-,13,-,CASSFQLPNEQFF,TGTGCCAGCAGTTTCCAACTTCCCAATGAGCAGTTCTTC
TRBJ2-7,TRBV30,-,11,-,CAWSLAFEQYF,TGTGCCTGGAGTCTAGCGTTCGAGCAGTACTTC
TRBJ2-1,TRBV30,TRBD2,15,few,CAWGPGLGAYNEQFF,TGTGCCTGGGGGCCGGGACTAGGAGCCTACAATGAGCAGTTCTTC
TRBJ2-1,TRBV14,-,14,-,CASSQTGLYNEQFF,TGTGCCAGCAGCCAGACGGGACTCTACAATGAGCAGTTCTTC
TRBJ2-1,TRBV7-9,TRBD2,17,few,CASSHKTSGAAYNEQFF,TGTGCCAGCAGCCATAAGACTAGCGGGGCCGCCTACAATGAGCAGTTCTTC
TRBJ1-1,TRBV29-1,TRBD1,11,-,CSVHGTGEAFF,TGCAGCGTCCATGGGACAGGCGAAGCTTTCTTT
TRBJ2-5,TRBV10-3,TRBD1,14,few,CAISEDRGLETQYF,TGTGCCATCAGTGAGGACAGGGGGCTGGAGACCCAGTACTTC
TRBJ2-4,TRBV5-4,TRBD2,13,few,CASEIAGVNIQYF,TGTGCCAGCGAAATAGCGGGAGTAAACATTCAGTACTTC
TRBJ1-2,TRBV7-9,-,14,-,CASSFDGANYGYTF,TGTGCCAGCAGCTTCGACGGCGCTAACTATGGCTACACCTTC
TRBJ1-4,TRBV13,-,15,few,CASSIGPKGDEKLFF,TGTGCCAGCAGCATAGGGCCCAAGGGGGATGAAAAACTGTTTTTT
TRBJ2-5,TRBV29-1,-,12,-,CSVAQGEETQYF,TGCAGCGTTGCCCAGGGCGAAGAGACCCAGTACTTC
TRBJ1-3,TRBV19,-,12,-,CASGSFGNTIYF,TGTGCCAGTGGAAGCTTTGGAAACACCATATATTTT
TRBJ1-2,TRBV10-3,-,12,-,CAISEYNYGYTF,TGTGCCATCAGTGAGTACAACTATGGCTACACCTTC
TRBJ1-1,TRBV28,-,14,-,CASNGANRDTEAFF,TGTGCCAGCAATGGGGCAAATAGGGACACTGAAGCTTTCTTT
TRBJ1-1,TRBV19,-,13,few,CASSMERGTEAFF,TGTGCCAGTAGTATGGAGAGAGGGACTGAAGCTTTCTTT
TRBJ1-6,TRBV30,-,13,once,CAWGTRMGSPLHF,TGTGCCTGGGGGACCCGGATGGGGTCACCCCTCCACTTT
TRBJ2-1,TRBV30,TRBD2,14,-,CAWAAGKKVNEQFF,TGTGCCTGGGCAGCGGGAAAAAAAGTCAATGAGCAGTTCTTC
TRBJ2-1,TRBV27,-,16,-,CASSLPRESWVYEQFF,TGTGCCAGCAGTTTACCCAGGGAGTCATGGGTGTATGAGCAGTTCTTC
TRBJ1-1,TRBV29-1,-,13,once,CSVVAGAATEAFF,TGCAGCGTTGTTGCAGGGGCGGCCACTGAAGCTTTCTTT
TRBJ2-1,TRBV7-9,-,11,-,CASSRVGEQFF,TGTGCCAGCAGCCGTGTGGGAGAGCAGTTCTTC
TRBJ2-5,TRBV29-1,TRBD2,15,few,CSVALAGGPTETQYF,TGCAGCGTTGCCCTAGCGGGAGGGCCTACCGAGACCCAGTACTTC